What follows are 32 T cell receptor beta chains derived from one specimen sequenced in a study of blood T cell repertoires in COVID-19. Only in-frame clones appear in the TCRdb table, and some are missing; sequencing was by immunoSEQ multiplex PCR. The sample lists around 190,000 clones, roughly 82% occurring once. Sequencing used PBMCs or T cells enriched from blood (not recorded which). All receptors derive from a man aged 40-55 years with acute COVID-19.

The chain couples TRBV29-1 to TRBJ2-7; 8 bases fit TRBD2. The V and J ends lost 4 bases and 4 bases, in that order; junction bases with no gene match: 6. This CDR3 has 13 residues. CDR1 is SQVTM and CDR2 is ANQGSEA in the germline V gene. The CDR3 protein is CSVAGSGEYEQYF. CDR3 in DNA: TGCAGCGTTGCCGGTAGCGGGGAATACGAGCAGTACTTC.

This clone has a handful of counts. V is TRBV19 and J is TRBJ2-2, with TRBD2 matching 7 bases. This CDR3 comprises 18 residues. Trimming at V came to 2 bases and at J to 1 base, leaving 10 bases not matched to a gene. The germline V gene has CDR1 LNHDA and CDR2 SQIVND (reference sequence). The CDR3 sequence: CASSINRWTGGNTGELFF. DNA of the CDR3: TGTGCCAGTAGTATAAATCGATGGACGGGAGGGAACACCGGGGAGCTGTTTTTT.

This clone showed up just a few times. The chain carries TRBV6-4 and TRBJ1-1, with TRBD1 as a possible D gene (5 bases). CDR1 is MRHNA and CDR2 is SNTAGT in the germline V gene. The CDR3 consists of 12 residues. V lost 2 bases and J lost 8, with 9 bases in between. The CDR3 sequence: CASSDGRGEAFF. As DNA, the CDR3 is TGTGCCAGCAGTGACGGGAGGGGAGAAGCTTTCTTT.

The CDR3 coding sequence is TGTGCCAGCAGTTCTCAGGGGCACAGTAAACGTAAAGAGACCCAGTACTTC. Its translation is CASSSQGHSKRKETQYF. The chain carries TRBV6-2 or TRBV6-3 and TRBJ2-5, with D maybe TRBD1 (6 bases). The CDR3 runs to 17 residues. Germline CDR1 is MNHEY and CDR2 is SVGEGT. Between the trimmed V and J ends, which lost 4 bases and 3 bases, there was a span of 21 bases.

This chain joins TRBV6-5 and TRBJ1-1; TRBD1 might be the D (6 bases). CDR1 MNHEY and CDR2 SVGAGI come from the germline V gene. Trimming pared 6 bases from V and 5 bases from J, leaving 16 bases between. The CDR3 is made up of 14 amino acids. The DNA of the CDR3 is TGTGCCAGCAGCCCACGGGGGGCGGCGACTGAAGCTTTCTTT. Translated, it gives CASSPRGAATEAFF.

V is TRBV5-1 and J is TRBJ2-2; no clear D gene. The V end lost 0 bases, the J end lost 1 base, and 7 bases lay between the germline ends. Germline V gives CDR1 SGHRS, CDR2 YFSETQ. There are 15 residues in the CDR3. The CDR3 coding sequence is TGCGCCAGCAGCTTGGCCGAGCGGAACACCGGGGAGCTGTTTTTT. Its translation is CASSLAERNTGELFF. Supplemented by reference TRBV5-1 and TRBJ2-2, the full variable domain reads KAGVTQTPRYLIKTRGQQVTLSCSPISGHRSVSWYQQTPGQGLQFLFEYFSETQRNKGNFPGRFSGRQFSNSRSEMNVSTLELGDSALYLCASSLAERNTGELFFGEGSRLTVL.

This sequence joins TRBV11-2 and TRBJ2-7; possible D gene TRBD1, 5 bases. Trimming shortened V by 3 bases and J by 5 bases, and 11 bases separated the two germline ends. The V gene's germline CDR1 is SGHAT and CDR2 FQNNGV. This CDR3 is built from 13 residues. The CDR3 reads CASSFRRADEQYF. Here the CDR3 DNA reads TGTGCCAGCAGCTTCCGCAGGGCAGACGAGCAGTACTTC.

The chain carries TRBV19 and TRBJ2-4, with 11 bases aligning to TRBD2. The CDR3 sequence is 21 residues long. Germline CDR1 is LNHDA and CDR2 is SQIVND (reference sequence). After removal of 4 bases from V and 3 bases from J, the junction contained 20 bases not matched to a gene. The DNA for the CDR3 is TGTGCCAGTAGTACACATATCGGGACTAGCGGATCACAGCTGGGCAAAAACATTCAGTACTTC. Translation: CASSTHIGTSGSQLGKNIQYF.

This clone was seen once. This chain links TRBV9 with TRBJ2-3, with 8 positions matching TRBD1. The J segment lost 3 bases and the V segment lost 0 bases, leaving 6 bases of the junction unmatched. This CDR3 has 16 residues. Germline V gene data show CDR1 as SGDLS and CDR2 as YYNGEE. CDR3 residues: CASSVGTGMGTDTQYF. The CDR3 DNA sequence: TGTGCCAGCAGCGTAGGGACAGGGATGGGGACAGATACGCAGTATTTT.

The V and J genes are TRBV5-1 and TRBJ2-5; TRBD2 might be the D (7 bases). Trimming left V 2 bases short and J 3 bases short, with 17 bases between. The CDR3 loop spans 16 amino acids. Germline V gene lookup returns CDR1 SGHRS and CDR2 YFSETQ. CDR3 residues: CASSFRGAYVEETQYF. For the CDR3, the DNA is TGCGCCAGCAGCTTTCGGGGGGCCTACGTCGAAGAGACCCAGTACTTC.

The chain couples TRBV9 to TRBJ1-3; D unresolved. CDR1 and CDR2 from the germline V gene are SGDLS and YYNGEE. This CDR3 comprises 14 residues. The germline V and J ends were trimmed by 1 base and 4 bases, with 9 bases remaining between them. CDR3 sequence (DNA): TGTGCCAGCAGCGTACGGGAATCCGGAAACACCATATATTTT. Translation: CASSVRESGNTIYF.

CDR3: CASSPDRLRITEAFF. In DNA form, the CDR3 reads TGTGCCAGCAGTCCAGACAGACTCCGAATCACTGAAGCTTTCTTT. V usage is TRBV6-6 and J usage is TRBJ1-1; D perhaps matches TRBD1 (5 bases). The CDR3 sequence is 15 residues long. Trimming shortened V by 5 bases and J by 4 bases, and 17 bases separated the two germline ends. Germline V gives CDR1 MNHNY, CDR2 SVGAGI (reference sequence).

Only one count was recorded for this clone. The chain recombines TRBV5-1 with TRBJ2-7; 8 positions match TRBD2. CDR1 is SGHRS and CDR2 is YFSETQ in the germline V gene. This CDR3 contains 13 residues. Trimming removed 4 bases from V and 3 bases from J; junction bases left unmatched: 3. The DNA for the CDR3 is TGCGCCAGCAGCACGGGAGGGAGCTACGAGCAGTACTTC. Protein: CASSTGGSYEQYF.

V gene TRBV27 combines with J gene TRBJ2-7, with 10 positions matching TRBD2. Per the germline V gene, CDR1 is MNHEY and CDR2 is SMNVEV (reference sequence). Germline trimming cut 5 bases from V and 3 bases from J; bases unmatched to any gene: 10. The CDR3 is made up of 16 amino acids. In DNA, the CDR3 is TGTGCCAGCAGTCGAGTGCAGACTAGCGGGCTCTACGAGCAGTACTTC. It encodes CASSRVQTSGLYEQYF.

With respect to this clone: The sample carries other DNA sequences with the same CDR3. CDR3 in amino acids: CASSVGQGAREQYF. In DNA, the CDR3 is TGTGCCAGCAGCGTGGGACAGGGGGCCCGCGAGCAGTACTTC. The V call is TRBV9, the J call TRBJ2-7, with 12 bases fitting TRBD1. CDR3 size: 14 residues. Germline V gene sequence: CDR1 SGDLS, CDR2 YYNGEE. With 2 bases clipped from V and 6 bases from J, the junction kept 3 bases outside the gene matches.

CDR3 nucleotide sequence: TGCAGCGTTCAGGTCCCTGGGGCCAACGTCCTGACTTTC. Protein sequence: CSVQVPGANVLTF. The chain couples TRBV29-1 to TRBJ2-6; D not certain. The CDR3 has 13 amino acids. V lost 5 bases and J lost 2, with 7 bases in between. Germline lookup yields CDR1 SQVTM and CDR2 ANQGSEA.

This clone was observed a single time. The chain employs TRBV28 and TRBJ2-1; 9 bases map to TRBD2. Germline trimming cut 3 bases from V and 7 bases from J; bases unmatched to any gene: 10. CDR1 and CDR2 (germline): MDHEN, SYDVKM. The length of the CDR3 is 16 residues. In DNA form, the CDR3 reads TGTGCCAGCAGTTTTTTGCCTAGCGGGAATCGGAATGAGCAGTTCTTC. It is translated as CASSFLPSGNRNEQFF.

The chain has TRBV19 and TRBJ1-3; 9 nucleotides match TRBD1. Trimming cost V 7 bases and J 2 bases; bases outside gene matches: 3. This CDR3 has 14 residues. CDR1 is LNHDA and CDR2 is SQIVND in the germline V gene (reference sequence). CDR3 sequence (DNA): TGTGCCAGTACCAGGACAGGGGCTGGAAACACCATATATTTT. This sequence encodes CASTRTGAGNTIYF.

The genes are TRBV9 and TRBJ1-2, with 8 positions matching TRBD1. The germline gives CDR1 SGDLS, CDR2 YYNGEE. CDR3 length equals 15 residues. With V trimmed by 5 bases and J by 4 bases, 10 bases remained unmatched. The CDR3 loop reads CASRDRAGVGYGYTF. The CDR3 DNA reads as TGTGCCAGCAGGGACAGGGCCGGGGTCGGCTATGGCTACACCTTC.

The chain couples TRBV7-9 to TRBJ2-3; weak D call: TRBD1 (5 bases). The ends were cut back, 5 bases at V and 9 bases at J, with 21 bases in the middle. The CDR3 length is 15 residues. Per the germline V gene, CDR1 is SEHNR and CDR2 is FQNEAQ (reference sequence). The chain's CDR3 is CASSPLDPAAGTQYF. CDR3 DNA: TGTGCCAGCAGCCCCTTAGATCCCGCCGCAGGGACGCAGTATTTT.

CDR3 loop: CASSLDFGAYNSPLHF. The CDR3 DNA reads as TGTGCCAGCAGCTTAGATTTCGGGGCCTATAATTCACCCCTCCACTTT. This chain links TRBV7-2 with TRBJ1-6; the D is unclear. V shed 1 base and J shed 2 bases, with 9 bases lying between them. The CDR3 loop spans 16 amino acids. Germline V gives CDR1 SGHTA, CDR2 FQGNSA. Drawing the rest from reference TRBV7-2 and TRBJ1-6, the complete variable domain is GAGVSQSPSNKVTEKGKDVELRCDPISGHTALYWYRQSLGQGLEFLIYFQGNSAPDKSGLPSDRFSAERTGGSVSTLTIQRTQQEDSAVYLCASSLDFGAYNSPLHFGNGTRLTVT.

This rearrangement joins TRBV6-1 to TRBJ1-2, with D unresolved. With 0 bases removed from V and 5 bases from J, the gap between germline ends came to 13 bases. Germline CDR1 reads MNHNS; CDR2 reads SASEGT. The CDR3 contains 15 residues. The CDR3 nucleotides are TGTGCCAGCAGTGAAGCCCGGGTCACCCTTTATGGCTACACCTTC. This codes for CASSEARVTLYGYTF.

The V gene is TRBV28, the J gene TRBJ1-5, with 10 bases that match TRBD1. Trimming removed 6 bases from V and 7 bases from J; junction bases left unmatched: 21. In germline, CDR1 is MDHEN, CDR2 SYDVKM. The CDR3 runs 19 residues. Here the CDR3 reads CASSPPTRDRGPRNQPQHF. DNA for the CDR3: TGTGCCAGCAGCCCTCCCACCCGGGACAGGGGTCCAAGGAACCAGCCCCAGCATTTT.

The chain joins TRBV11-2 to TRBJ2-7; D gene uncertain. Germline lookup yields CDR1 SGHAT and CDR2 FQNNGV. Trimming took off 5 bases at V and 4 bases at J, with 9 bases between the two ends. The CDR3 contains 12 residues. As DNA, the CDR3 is TGTGCCAGCAGCCCGGGTCCTTACGAGCAGTACTTC. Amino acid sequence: CASSPGPYEQYF.

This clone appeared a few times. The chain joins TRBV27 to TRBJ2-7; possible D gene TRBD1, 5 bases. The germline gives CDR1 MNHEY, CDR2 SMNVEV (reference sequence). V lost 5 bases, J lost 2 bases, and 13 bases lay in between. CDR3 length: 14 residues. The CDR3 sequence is CASSLTGRAYEQYF. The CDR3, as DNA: TGTGCCAGCAGTCTAACAGGCCGGGCCTACGAGCAGTACTTC.

CDR3 amino acids: CASSLVTSGSGNEQFF. The DNA for the CDR3 is TGCGCCAGCAGCTTGGTGACTAGCGGGAGTGGCAATGAGCAGTTCTTC. The rearrangement joins TRBV5-1 to TRBJ2-1; 12 bases align to TRBD2. Germline V gives CDR1 SGHRS, CDR2 YFSETQ. The junction had 4 bases not matched to a gene; V was cut back by 0 bases and J by 6 bases. CDR3 length: 16 amino acids.

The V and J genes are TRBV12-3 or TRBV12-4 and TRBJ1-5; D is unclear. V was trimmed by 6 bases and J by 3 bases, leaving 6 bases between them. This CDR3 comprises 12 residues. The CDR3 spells CASREYNQPQHF. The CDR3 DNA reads TGTGCCAGCAGAGAGTACAATCAGCCCCAGCATTTT.

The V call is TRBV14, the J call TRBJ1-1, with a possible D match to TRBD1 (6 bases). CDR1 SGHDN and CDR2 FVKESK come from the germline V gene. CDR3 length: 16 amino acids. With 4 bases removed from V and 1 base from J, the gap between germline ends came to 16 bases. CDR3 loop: CASSPLWGGSNTEAFF. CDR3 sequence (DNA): TGTGCCAGCAGCCCGCTTTGGGGGGGCTCGAACACTGAAGCTTTCTTT. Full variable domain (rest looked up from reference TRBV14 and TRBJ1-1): EAGVTQFPSHSVIEKGQTVTLRCDPISGHDNLYWYRRVMGKEIKFLLHFVKESKQDESGMPNNRFLAERTGGTYSTLKVQPAELEDSGVYFCASSPLWGGSNTEAFFGQGTRLTVV.

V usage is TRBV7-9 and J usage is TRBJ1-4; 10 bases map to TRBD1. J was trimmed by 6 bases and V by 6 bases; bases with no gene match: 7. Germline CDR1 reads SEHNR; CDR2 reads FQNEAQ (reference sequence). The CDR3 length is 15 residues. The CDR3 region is CASSLSGTGDEKLFF. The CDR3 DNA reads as TGTGCCAGCAGTCTCTCCGGGACAGGGGATGAAAAACTGTTTTTT.

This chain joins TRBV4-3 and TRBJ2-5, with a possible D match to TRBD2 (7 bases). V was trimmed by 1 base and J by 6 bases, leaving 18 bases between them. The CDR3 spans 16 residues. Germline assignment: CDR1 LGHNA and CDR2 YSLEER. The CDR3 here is CASSQVVGGGSKTQYF. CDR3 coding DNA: TGCGCCAGCAGCCAAGTAGTAGGGGGGGGATCGAAGACCCAGTACTTC.

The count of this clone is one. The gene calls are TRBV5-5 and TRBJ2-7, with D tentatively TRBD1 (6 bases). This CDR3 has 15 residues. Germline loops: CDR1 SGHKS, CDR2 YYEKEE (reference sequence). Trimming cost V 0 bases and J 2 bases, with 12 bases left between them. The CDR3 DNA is TGTGCCAGCAGCTTGGGGGCAGGGGTCACCTACGAGCAGTACTTC. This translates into CASSLGAGVTYEQYF.

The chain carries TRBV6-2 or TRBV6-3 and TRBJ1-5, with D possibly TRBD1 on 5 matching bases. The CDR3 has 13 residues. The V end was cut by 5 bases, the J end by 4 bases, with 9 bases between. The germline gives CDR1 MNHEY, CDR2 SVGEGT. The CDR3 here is CASSRGQNQPQHF. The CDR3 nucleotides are TGTGCCAGCAGTAGGGGTCAAAATCAGCCCCAGCATTTT.